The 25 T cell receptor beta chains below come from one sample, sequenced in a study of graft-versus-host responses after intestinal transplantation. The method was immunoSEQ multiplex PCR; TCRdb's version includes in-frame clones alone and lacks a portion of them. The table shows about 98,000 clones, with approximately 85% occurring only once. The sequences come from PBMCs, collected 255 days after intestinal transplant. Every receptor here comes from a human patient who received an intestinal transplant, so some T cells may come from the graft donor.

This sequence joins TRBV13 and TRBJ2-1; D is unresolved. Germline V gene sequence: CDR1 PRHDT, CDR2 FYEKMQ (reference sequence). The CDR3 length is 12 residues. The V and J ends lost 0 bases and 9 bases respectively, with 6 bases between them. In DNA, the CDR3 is TGTGCCAGCAGCTTAGGTAAAGGTGAGCAGTTCTTC. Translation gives CASSLGKGEQFF.

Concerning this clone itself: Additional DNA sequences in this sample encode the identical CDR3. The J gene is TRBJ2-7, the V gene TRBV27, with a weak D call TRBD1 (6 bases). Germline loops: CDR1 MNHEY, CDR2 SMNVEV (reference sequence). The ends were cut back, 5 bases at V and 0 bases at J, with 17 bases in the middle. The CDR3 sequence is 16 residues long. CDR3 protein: CASSPLPGQSSYEQYF. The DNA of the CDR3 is TGTGCCAGCAGTCCACTACCGGGACAAAGCTCCTACGAGCAGTACTTC.

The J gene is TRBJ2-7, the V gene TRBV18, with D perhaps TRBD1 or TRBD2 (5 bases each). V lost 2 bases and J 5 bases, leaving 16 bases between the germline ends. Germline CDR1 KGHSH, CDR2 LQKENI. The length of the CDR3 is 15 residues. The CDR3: CASSPLSRGEDEQYF. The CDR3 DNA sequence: TGTGCCAGCTCACCATTGTCACGGGGCGAGGACGAGCAGTACTTC.

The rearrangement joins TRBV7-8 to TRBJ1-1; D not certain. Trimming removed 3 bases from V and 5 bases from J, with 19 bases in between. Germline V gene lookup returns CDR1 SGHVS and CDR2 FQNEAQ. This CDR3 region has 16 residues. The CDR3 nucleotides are TGTGCCAGCAGCTTGGACGGACCTATGGGTTGGACTGAAGCTTTCTTT. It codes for CASSLDGPMGWTEAFF.

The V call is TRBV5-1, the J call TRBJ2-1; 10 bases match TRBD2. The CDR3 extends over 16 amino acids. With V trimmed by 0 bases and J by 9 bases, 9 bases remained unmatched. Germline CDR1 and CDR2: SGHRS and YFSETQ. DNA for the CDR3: TGCGCCAGCAGCTTGGGAGCGGGAGGGCCTGACGGTGAGCAGTTCTTC. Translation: CASSLGAGGPDGEQFF.

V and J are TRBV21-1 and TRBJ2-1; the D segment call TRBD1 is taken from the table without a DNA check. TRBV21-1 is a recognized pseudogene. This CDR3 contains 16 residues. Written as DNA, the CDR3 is TGTGCCAGCAGCAGAACCTCGGGACAGATCTACAATGAGCAGTTCTTC. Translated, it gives CASSRTSGQIYNEQFF.

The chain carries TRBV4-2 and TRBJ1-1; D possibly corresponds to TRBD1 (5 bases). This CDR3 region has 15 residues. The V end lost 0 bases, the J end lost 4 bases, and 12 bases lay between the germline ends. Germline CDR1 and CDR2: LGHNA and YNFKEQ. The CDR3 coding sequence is TGTGCCAGCAGCCAAGATATGAAGGGGACCACTGAAGCTTTCTTT. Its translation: CASSQDMKGTTEAFF.

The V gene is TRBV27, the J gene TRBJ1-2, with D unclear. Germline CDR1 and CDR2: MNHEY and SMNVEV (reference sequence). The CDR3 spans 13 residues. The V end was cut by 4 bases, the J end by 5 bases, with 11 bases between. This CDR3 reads CASSSRPYYGYTF. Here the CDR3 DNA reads TGTGCCAGCAGTTCCAGACCCTATTATGGCTACACCTTC.

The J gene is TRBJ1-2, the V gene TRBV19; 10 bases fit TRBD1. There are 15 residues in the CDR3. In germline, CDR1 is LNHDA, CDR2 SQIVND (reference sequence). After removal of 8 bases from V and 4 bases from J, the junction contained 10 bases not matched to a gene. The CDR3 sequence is CASRREGQGVYGYTF. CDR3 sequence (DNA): TGTGCCAGTCGCCGGGAAGGACAGGGGGTCTATGGCTACACCTTC.

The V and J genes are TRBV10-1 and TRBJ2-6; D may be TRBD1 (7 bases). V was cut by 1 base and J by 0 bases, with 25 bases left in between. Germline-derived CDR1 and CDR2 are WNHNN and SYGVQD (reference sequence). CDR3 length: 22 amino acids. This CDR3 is CASSELGAGRRGRTSGANVLTF. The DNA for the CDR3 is TGCGCCAGCAGTGAGTTAGGAGCGGGTCGGAGGGGGCGAACCTCTGGGGCCAACGTCCTGACTTTC.

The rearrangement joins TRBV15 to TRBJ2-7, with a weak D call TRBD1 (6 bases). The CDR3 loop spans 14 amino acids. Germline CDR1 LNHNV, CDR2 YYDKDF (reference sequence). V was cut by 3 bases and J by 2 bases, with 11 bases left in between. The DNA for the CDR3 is TGTGCCACCAGCAGTGGGCCAGGGGCCTACGAGCAGTACTTC. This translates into CATSSGPGAYEQYF.

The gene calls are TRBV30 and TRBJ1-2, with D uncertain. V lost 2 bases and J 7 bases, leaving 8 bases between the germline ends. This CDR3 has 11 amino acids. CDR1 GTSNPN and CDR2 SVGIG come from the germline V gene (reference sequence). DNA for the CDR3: TGTGCCTGGAGTTCGGGAGGTGGCTACACCTTC. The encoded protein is CAWSSGGGYTF.

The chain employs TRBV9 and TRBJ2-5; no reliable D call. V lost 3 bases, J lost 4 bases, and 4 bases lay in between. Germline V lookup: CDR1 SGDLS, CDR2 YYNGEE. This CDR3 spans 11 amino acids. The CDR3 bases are TGTGCCAGCAGCGCTGGAGAGACCCAGTACTTC. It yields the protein CASSAGETQYF.

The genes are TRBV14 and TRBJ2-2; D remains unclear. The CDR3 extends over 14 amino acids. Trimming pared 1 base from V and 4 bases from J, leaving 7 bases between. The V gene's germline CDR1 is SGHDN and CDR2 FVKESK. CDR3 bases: TGTGCCAGCAGCCAAGGGGTGGGCACCGGGGAGCTGTTTTTT. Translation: CASSQGVGTGELFF.

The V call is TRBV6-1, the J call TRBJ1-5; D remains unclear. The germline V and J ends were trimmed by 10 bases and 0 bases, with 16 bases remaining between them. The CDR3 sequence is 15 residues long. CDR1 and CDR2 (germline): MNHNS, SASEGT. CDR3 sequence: CAIVRAPFSNQPQHF. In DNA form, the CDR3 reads TGTGCCATCGTAAGGGCACCTTTTAGCAATCAGCCCCAGCATTTT.

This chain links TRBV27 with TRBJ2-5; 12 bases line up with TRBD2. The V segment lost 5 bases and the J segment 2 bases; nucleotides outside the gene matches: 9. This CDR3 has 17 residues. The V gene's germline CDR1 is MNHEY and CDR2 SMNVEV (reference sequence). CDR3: CASSPWRGLAGQETQYF. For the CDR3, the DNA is TGTGCCAGCAGTCCTTGGCGTGGACTAGCGGGACAAGAGACCCAGTACTTC.

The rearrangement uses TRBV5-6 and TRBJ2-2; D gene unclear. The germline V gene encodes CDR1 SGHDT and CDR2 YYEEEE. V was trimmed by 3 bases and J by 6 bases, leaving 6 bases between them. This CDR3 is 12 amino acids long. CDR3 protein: CASSSWAGELFF. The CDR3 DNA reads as TGTGCCAGCAGCTCCTGGGCCGGGGAGCTGTTTTTT.

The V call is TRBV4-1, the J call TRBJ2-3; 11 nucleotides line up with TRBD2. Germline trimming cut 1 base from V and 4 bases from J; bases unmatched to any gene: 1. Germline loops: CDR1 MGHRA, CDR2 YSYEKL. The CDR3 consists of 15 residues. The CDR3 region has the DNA TGCGCCAGCAGCCAAGGACTAGCGGGACCAGATACGCAGTATTTT. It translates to CASSQGLAGPDTQYF.

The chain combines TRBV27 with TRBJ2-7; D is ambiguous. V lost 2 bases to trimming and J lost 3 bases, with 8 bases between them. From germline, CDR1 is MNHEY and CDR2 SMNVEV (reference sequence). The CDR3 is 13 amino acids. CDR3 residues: CASSLGRNYEQYF. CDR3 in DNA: TGTGCCAGCAGTTTAGGCAGAAACTACGAGCAGTACTTC.

CDR3 coding DNA: TGTGCCAGCATCAGACAGGCCCAGAACCTTTATGGCTACACCTTC. Amino acid sequence: CASIRQAQNLYGYTF. The V gene is TRBV7-2, the J gene TRBJ1-2, with D maybe TRBD1 (6 bases). This CDR3 is built from 15 residues. Trimming removed 7 bases from V and 5 bases from J, with 20 bases in between. Germline lookup yields CDR1 SGHTA and CDR2 FQGNSA.

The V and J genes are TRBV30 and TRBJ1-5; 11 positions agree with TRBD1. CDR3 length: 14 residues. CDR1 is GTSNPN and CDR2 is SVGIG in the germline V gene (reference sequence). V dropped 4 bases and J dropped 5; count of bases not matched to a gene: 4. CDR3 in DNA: TGTGCCTGGACCCCGGGACAGGGGGATCAGCCCCAGCATTTT. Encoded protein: CAWTPGQGDQPQHF.

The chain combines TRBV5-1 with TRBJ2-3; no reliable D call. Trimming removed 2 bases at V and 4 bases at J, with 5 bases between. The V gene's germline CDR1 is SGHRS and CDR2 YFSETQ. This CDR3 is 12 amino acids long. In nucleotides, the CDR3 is TGCGCCAGCAGCTTTTCCCCAGATACGCAGTATTTT. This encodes CASSFSPDTQYF.

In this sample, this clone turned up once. The CDR3 DNA is TGTGCCAGCAGCCGGACCCGATTCCCTGGAAACACCATATATTTT. Translation gives CASSRTRFPGNTIYF. This chain connects TRBV7-8 to TRBJ1-3; D is uncertain. V shed 5 bases and J shed 2 bases, with 13 bases lying between them. Germline lookup yields CDR1 SGHVS and CDR2 FQNEAQ. CDR3 length equals 15 residues.

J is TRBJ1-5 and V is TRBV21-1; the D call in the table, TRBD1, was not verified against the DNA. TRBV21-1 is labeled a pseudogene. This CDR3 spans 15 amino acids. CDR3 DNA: TGTGCCAGCAGCCCCGGGGGACAGGGCGGTCAGCCCCAGCATTTT. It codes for CASSPGGQGGQPQHF.

CDR3 residues: CASSPGGGETQYF. CDR3 coding DNA: TGCGCCAGCAGCCCCGGGGGAGGGGAGACCCAGTACTTC. The rearrangement uses TRBV5-1 and TRBJ2-5, with 7 positions matching TRBD2. CDR1 SGHRS and CDR2 YFSETQ come from the germline V gene. There are 13 residues in the CDR3. V lost 4 bases and J lost 5; bases outside the gene matches: 5.